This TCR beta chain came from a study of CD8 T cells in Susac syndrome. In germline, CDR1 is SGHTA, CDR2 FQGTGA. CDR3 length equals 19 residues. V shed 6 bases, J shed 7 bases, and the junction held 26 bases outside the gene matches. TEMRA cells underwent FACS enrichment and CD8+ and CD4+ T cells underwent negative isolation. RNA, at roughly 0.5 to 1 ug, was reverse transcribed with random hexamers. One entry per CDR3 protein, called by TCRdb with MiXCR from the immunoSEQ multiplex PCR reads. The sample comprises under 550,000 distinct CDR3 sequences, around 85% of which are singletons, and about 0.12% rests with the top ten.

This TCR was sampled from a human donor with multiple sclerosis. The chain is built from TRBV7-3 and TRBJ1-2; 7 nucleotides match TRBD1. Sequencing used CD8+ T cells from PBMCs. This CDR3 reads CASSLVVWYSGQTSFGYTF. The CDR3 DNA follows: TGTGCCAGCAGTCTCGTTGTGTGGTACTCGGGACAGACATCTTTTGGCTACACCTTC.